Only a few counts were recorded for the clone carrying this T cell receptor delta chain. At one end, the junction sequence differs from germline, possibly due to a read error. The sample carries other DNA sequences with the same CDR3. CDR3 length equals 22 residues. In germline, CDR1 is TSWWSYY, CDR2 QGS. The sample is drawn from a study of gamma-delta chains in newborns, infants, children. TCRdb processed the reads again with the CATT caller. The repertoire includes roughly 1,400 delta-chain clones, around 1.1% of them detected once, and approximately 25% sits in the top ten. The chain joins TRDV1 to TRDJ1, with 8 nucleotides matching TRDD3. The clonotype comes from a child in good health. Sample: blood. Here the CDR3 DNA reads TGTGCTCTTGGGGAACTCGGCCTAAGGGGATACTCCTTCTGGATTTACACCGATAAACTCATCTTC. Translating it yields CALGELGLRGYSFWIYTDKLIF.